These 18 T cell receptor beta chains were all obtained from the same sample, sequenced in a study of blood T cell repertoires in COVID-19. Clones were sequenced by immunoSEQ multiplex PCR, and TCRdb holds only the in-frame ones, with some missing. The table shows about 95,000 clones, with more than 80% occurring only once. Sequenced input: peripheral blood. The source of these receptors is a human donor in a cohort sampled during active COVID-19.

Of note for this clone: The junction differs from germline at one of its ends, possibly a read error. In nucleotides, the CDR3 is TGTGCTAGCAGCTCCGGGGGTCTAGCGGGGGTCCAAGAGACCCAGTACTTC. This gives the protein CASSSGGLAGVQETQYF. The chain employs TRBV7-7 and TRBJ2-5; 10 nucleotides align to TRBD2. This CDR3 region has 17 residues. CDR1 and CDR2 (germline): SSHAT, FNYEAQ (reference sequence).

The rearrangement uses TRBV7-2 and TRBJ1-3; 8 positions agree with TRBD1. Germline CDR1 is SGHTA and CDR2 is FQGNSA. V was clipped by 5 bases and J by 7 bases; unmatched bases: 4. The CDR3 extends over 13 amino acids. The DNA of the CDR3 is TGTGCCAGCAGCCGGGACAGGTGGAACACCATATATTTT. Translation gives CASSRDRWNTIYF.

This chain connects TRBV7-9 to TRBJ1-4; 8 bases match TRBD1. The CDR3 contains 15 residues. In germline, CDR1 is SEHNR, CDR2 FQNEAQ (reference sequence). The ends lost 5 bases at V and 8 bases at J; junction bases unmatched: 10. CDR3 DNA sequence: TGTGCCAGCAGCCCCGACAGGGGCGGGAGAGAAAAACTGTTTTTT. Translated: CASSPDRGGREKLFF.

This clone was counted once. J is TRBJ2-5 and V is TRBV5-1, with a weak D call TRBD2 (6 bases). Germline CDR1 SGHRS, CDR2 YFSETQ. The CDR3 extends over 15 amino acids. The germline V and J ends were trimmed by 0 bases and 4 bases, with 13 bases remaining between them. The CDR3 loop is CASSLATGGGETQYF. The CDR3 DNA is TGCGCCAGCAGCTTGGCAACCGGGGGAGGAGAGACCCAGTACTTC.

This clone has a handful of counts. The V gene is TRBV4-1, the J gene TRBJ2-3, with D unresolved. Per germline, CDR1 MGHRA and CDR2 YSYEKL. This CDR3 has 15 residues. The V end was cut by 3 bases, the J end by 4 bases, with 14 bases between. The CDR3 is CASSHVEERPDTQYF. CDR3 DNA sequence: TGCGCCAGCAGCCATGTGGAAGAGCGCCCAGATACGCAGTATTTT.

The J gene is TRBJ2-3, the V gene TRBV6-2 or TRBV6-3; D not resolved. Trimming pared 5 bases from V and 3 bases from J, leaving 3 bases between. Germline loops: CDR1 MNHEY, CDR2 SVGEGT. CDR3 length: 11 residues. The CDR3 nucleotides are TGTGCCAGCAGTCGTACAGATACGCAGTATTTT. This translates into CASSRTDTQYF.

The CDR3 DNA sequence: TGTGCCAGTAGTATCCGACAGGGGTACAATGAGCAGTTCTTC. Protein: CASSIRQGYNEQFF. The V gene is TRBV19, the J gene TRBJ2-1, with 8 bases identical to TRBD1. Per the germline V gene, CDR1 is LNHDA and CDR2 is SQIVND (reference sequence). This CDR3 spans 14 amino acids. V shed 3 bases and J 4 bases; nucleotides not matched to a gene: 2.

V is TRBV24-1 and J is TRBJ2-1; TRBD1 agrees at 8 bases. CDR1 and CDR2 from the germline V gene are KGHDR and SFDVKD. The CDR3 runs 13 residues. The junction had 6 bases not matched to a gene; V was cut back by 7 bases and J by 8 bases. The CDR3 coding sequence is TGTGCCACCAGGGACAGGGATCTCGATGAGCAGTTCTTC. The encoded protein is CATRDRDLDEQFF.

This chain connects TRBV7-8 to TRBJ2-3; 8 bases line up with TRBD2. The CDR3 sequence is 13 residues long. Looked up from germline, CDR1 is SGHVS and CDR2 is FQNEAQ. CDR3 in DNA: TGTGTCGGCGTGTCGGGAGGGTCAGATACGCAGTATTTT. It encodes CVGVSGGSDTQYF.

CDR3 sequence (DNA): TGCGCCAGCAGCCCCCCGATGATGACTGGCGAGCAGTACTTC. Its protein is CASSPPMMTGEQYF. The chain carries TRBV4-1 and TRBJ2-7; no firm D call. Deletions cut 4 bases from V and 6 bases from J, with 16 bases between. This CDR3 is 14 amino acids long. Germline CDR1 and CDR2: MGHRA and YSYEKL.

The J gene is TRBJ1-6, the V gene TRBV4-3; D unclear. CDR1 is LGHNA and CDR2 is YSLEER in the germline V gene. Trimming removed 1 base at V and 7 bases at J, with 11 bases between. This CDR3 comprises 15 residues. CDR3 DNA sequence: TGCGCCAGCAGCCAAGCCACGACTTTGAATTCACCCCTCCACTTT. Its translation is CASSQATTLNSPLHF.

The genes are TRBV15 and TRBJ1-6; 10 bases are shared with TRBD1. Germline CDR1 LNHNV, CDR2 YYDKDF (reference sequence). The CDR3 runs 14 residues. Trimming removed 8 bases from V and 8 bases from J; junction bases left unmatched: 6. The CDR3: CATDPGTGDSPLHF. CDR3 coding DNA: TGTGCCACCGATCCCGGGACAGGGGATTCACCCCTCCACTTT.

Note on this clone: The junction departs from the called germline gene at one end, perhaps through a read error. V is TRBV20-1 and J is TRBJ2-7, with 9 bases fitting TRBD1. From germline, CDR1 is DFQATT and CDR2 SNEGSKA (reference sequence). This CDR3 spans 11 amino acids. The CDR3 loop is CSARERTGEKF. CDR3 nucleotide sequence: TGCAGTGCTAGAGAACGGACAGGGGAGAAATTC.

The chain carries TRBV5-1 and TRBJ1-2, with 10 bases that match TRBD1. CDR3 length: 15 amino acids. Germline CDR1 and CDR2: SGHRS and YFSETQ. The ends lost 4 bases at V and 5 bases at J; junction bases unmatched: 8. CDR3 sequence reads: CASSLTGGSQYGYTF. The CDR3 DNA reads as TGCGCCAGCAGCCTGACAGGGGGCTCCCAATATGGCTACACCTTC.

The chain links TRBV13 to TRBJ1-4, with a tentative D call TRBD1 (5 bases). The CDR3 runs 16 residues. Trimming removed 5 bases from V and 4 bases from J, with 17 bases in between. Germline CDR1 reads PRHDT; CDR2 reads FYEKMQ (reference sequence). The DNA for the CDR3 is TGTGCCAGCAGCATCGGGACGGAGGGTCTTAATGAAAAACTGTTTTTT. As protein: CASSIGTEGLNEKLFF.

This clone was detected once. This rearrangement joins TRBV28 to TRBJ1-5; D ambiguous. CDR3 length: 12 amino acids. CDR1 MDHEN and CDR2 SYDVKM come from the germline V gene. V shed 1 base and J shed 14 bases, with 12 bases lying between them. The CDR3 is CASSLLRHQEHF. As DNA, the CDR3 is TGTGCCAGCAGTTTATTGCGACACCAAGAGCATTTT.

CDR3 loop: CASSPPKGPNTEAFF. The CDR3 nucleotides read TGTGCCAGCTCACCACCGAAGGGGCCGAACACTGAAGCTTTCTTT. The V gene is TRBV18, the J gene TRBJ1-1; maybe TRBD1 (5 bases). Trimming removed 0 bases from V and 1 base from J, with 9 bases in between. The CDR3 runs 15 residues. Germline CDR1 reads KGHSH; CDR2 reads LQKENI.

The chain couples TRBV7-6 to TRBJ2-1; TRBD1 might be the D (5 bases). This CDR3 is built from 14 residues. Trimming stripped 1 base from V and 6 bases from J, with 10 bases between. Germline lookup yields CDR1 SGHVS and CDR2 FNYEAQ. CDR3: CASSLVSRANEQFF. As DNA, the CDR3 is TGTGCCAGCAGCTTAGTGAGCAGGGCCAATGAGCAGTTCTTC.